The 2 T cell receptor beta chains below were found in one sample sequenced in a study of blood T cell repertoires in COVID-19. The protocol was immunoSEQ multiplex PCR, while the TCRdb copy is restricted to in-frame clones and leaves out a portion. Of about 170,000 clones in the sample, about 83% were seen once. Sequences were obtained from peripheral blood. Source of these receptors: a woman in her seventies who had recovered from COVID-19.

On this clone: The identical CDR3 is also encoded by other nucleotide sequences in the sample. The CDR3 region is CASSLAGTGNTEAFF. In DNA form, the CDR3 reads TGCGCCAGCAGCTTGGCCGGTACAGGGAACACTGAAGCTTTCTTT. The rearrangement joins TRBV5-1 to TRBJ1-1, with D possibly matching TRBD1 (5 bases). Germline V gives CDR1 SGHRS, CDR2 YFSETQ. The CDR3 covers 15 residues. The V end was cut by 0 bases, the J end by 1 base, with 10 bases between. The full variable domain, completed using reference TRBV5-1 and TRBJ1-1, is KAGVTQTPRYLIKTRGQQVTLSCSPISGHRSVSWYQQTPGQGLQFLFEYFSETQRNKGNFPGRFSGRQFSNSRSEMNVSTLELGDSALYLCASSLAGTGNTEAFFGQGTRLTVV.

This clone was detected only once. This chain links TRBV29-1 with TRBJ2-1; the match to TRBD1 covers 9 bases. The germline V gene has CDR1 SQVTM and CDR2 ANQGSEA. The CDR3 sequence is 13 residues long. The junction had 5 bases not matched to a gene; V was cut back by 8 bases and J by 3 bases. For the CDR3, the DNA is TGCAGCATACCGGGACAGGGCTACAATGAGCAGTTCTTC. This sequence encodes CSIPGQGYNEQFF.